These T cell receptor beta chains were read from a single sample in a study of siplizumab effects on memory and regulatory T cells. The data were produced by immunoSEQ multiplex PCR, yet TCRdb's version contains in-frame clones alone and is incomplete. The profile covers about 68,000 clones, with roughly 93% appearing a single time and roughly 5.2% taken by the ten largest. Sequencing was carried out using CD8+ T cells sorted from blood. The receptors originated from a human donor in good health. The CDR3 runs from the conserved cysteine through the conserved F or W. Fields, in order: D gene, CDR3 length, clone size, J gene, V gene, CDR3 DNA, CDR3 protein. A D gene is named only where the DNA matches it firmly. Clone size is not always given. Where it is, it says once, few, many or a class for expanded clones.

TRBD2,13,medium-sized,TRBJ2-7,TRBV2,TGTGCCAGCCGACTAGCGGGGGACTACGAGCAGTACTTC,CASRLAGDYEQYF
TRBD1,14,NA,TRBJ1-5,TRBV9,TGTGCCAGCAGCGGGGGACAGGGGAATCAGCCCCAGCATTTT,CASSGGQGNQPQHF
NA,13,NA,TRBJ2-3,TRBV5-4,TGTGCCAGCAGCTTGCCGCCCCACGATACGCAGTATTTT,CASSLPPHDTQYF
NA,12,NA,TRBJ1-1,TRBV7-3,TGTGCCAGCAGCCAAGGCGTGGGCGAGGCTTTCTTT,CASSQGVGEAFF
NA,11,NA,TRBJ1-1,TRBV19,TGTGCCAGTAGTTTCTCTAGTCTTGTTTTCTTT,CASSFSSLVFF
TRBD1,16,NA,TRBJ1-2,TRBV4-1,TGCGCCAGCAGCCAAGATCGCGGGACAGGGGCCTCTGGCTACACCTTC,CASSQDRGTGASGYTF
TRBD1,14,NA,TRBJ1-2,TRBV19,TGTGCCAGTAGTTGGGACAGAAGGGACTATGGCTACACCTTC,CASSWDRRDYGYTF
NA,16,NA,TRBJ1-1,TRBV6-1,TGTGCCAGCAGTGAATCTTACGGCAGGGGTTTGACTGAAGCTTTCTTT,CASSESYGRGLTEAFF
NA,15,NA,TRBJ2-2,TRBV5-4,TGTGCCAGCAGCTTGGCGGGACAGAACACCGGGGAGCTGTTTTTT,CASSLAGQNTGELFF
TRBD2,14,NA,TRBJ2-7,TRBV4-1,TGCGCCAGCAGCCAAGTAGCGGGTCCCTACGAGCAGTACTTC,CASSQVAGPYEQYF
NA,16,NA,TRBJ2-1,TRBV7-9,TGTGCCAGCAGCTTAAGATGGAGACTGGCCGTACTTGAGCAGTTCTTC,CASSLRWRLAVLEQFF
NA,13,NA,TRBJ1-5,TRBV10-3,TGTGCCATCAGGGGGGATAGCAATCAGCCCCAGCATTTT,CAIRGDSNQPQHF
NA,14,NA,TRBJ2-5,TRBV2,TGTGCCAGCAGTGGTCAGGGCGGCCAAGAGACCCAGTACTTC,CASSGQGGQETQYF
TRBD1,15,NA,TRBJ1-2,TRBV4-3,TGCGCCAGCAGCCAAGAGGGACAGGCGGGCTATGGCTACACCTTC,CASSQEGQAGYGYTF
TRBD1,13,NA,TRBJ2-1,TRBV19,TGTGCCAGTGGGACAGGGGGGTACAATGAGCAGTTCTTC,CASGTGGYNEQFF
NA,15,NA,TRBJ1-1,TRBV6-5,TGTGCCAGCAGTTATACGCTAACAGGGAACACTGAAGCTTTCTTT,CASSYTLTGNTEAFF
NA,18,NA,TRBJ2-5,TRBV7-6,TGTGCCAGCAGCTTAGGTCTGGGATTGGAGGGTTACCAAGAGACCCAGTACTTC,CASSLGLGLEGYQETQYF
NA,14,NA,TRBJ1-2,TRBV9,TGTGCCAGCAGCGCCGGGACCTTTAACTATGGCTACACCTTC,CASSAGTFNYGYTF
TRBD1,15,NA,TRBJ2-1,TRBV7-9,TGTGCCAGCAGCCTCCGGGACAGGTCCTACAATGAGCAGTTCTTC,CASSLRDRSYNEQFF
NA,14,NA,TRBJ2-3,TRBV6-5,TGTGCCAGCAGTTACTCGCAGACGGCCGATACGCAGTATTTT,CASSYSQTADTQYF
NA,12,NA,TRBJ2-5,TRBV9,TGTGCCAGCAGCAACCAAGGAGAGACCCAGTACTTC,CASSNQGETQYF
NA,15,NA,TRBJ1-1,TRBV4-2,TGTGCCAGCAGCCAAGATTGGGCTAGTAGCGATGAAGCTTTCTTT,CASSQDWASSDEAFF
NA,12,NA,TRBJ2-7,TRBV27,TGTGCCAGCGGGAACTCGAACTACGAGCAGTACTTC,CASGNSNYEQYF
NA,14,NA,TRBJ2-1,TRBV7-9,TGTGCCAGCAGCTTTGTTTCGGGGGAGAATGAGCAGTTCTTC,CASSFVSGENEQFF
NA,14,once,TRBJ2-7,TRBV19,TGTGCCAGTACCCCATCGGCAGGGACCTACGAGCAGTACTTC,CASTPSAGTYEQYF
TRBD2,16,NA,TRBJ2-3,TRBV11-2,TGTGCCAGCATCCGGGGACTAGCGGGGACCACAGATACGCAGTATTTT,CASIRGLAGTTDTQYF
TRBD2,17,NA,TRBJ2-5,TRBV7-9,TGTGCCAGCAGCTTAGCGAGCGGGGGCGGCCTTCAAGAGACCCAGTACTTC,CASSLASGGGLQETQYF
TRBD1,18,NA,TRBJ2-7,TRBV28,TGTGCCAGCAGTTGGGCCGGGACAGGGGGCTTTTACGGGGACGAGCAGTACTTC,CASSWAGTGGFYGDEQYF